Presented here are 30 T cell receptor beta chains from one specimen sequenced in a study of a mutant IDH1 vaccine in newly diagnosed glioma. This table comes from immunoSEQ multiplex PCR, and its TCRdb copy is limited to in-frame clones, with some not included. The repertoire includes around 50,000 clones, around 90% of them detected once, and approximately 4.2% sits in the top ten. Stated time point: week 5, during vaccination. What each vaccine dose contained was 300 ug of mutant IDH1 20-mer peptide, accompanied by topical imiquimod. No antigen has been identified for these receptors. Sequencing used PBMCs, obtained from a glioma patient whose treatment included an IDH1 peptide vaccine. The receptors were sampled from a woman aged 40 to 50 with glioma.

V and J are TRBV29-1 and TRBJ2-7; the match to TRBD2 covers 8 bases. The junction had 3 bases not matched to a gene; V was cut back by 6 bases and J by 2 bases. Germline CDR1 reads SQVTM; CDR2 reads ANQGSEA. This CDR3 is built from 12 residues. CDR3: CSVRTSTYEQYF. The DNA for the CDR3 is TGCAGCGTCCGGACTAGCACCTACGAGCAGTACTTC.

The rearrangement links TRBV7-2 to TRBJ2-7; D remains ambiguous. With 5 bases removed from V and 3 bases from J, the gap between germline ends came to 8 bases. From germline, CDR1 is SGHTA and CDR2 FQGNSA. The CDR3 totals 12 residues. CDR3 in amino acids: CASSLGDYEQYF. The DNA of the CDR3 is TGTGCCAGCAGCCTGGGTGACTACGAGCAGTACTTC.

Here the CDR3 reads CASSETFLTSRLNIQYF. The CDR3 bases are TGTGCCAGCAGTGAAACTTTTTTGACTAGCAGACTAAACATTCAGTACTTC. This rearrangement joins TRBV6-1 to TRBJ2-4; 7 bases line up with TRBD2. CDR1 MNHNS and CDR2 SASEGT come from the germline V gene. V trimming: 2 bases; J trimming: 6 bases; junction bases outside the gene matches: 13. The CDR3 totals 17 residues.

The chain carries TRBV4-3 and TRBJ2-6; a weak D match, TRBD1 (5 bases). The length of the CDR3 is 15 residues. The germline gives CDR1 LGHNA, CDR2 YSLEER. Trimming cost V 0 bases and J 2 bases, with 5 bases left between them. In DNA, the CDR3 is TGCGCCAGCAGCCAAGAACAGGCTGGGGCCAACGTCCTGACTTTC. Protein sequence: CASSQEQAGANVLTF.

V is TRBV4-3 and J is TRBJ2-7, with 7 bases that match TRBD1. The CDR3 runs 15 residues. The V gene end was trimmed by 3 bases and the J gene end by 3 bases; junction bases not matched to a gene: 8. CDR1 and CDR2 from the germline V gene are LGHNA and YSLEER. This CDR3 reads CASSHVSGGNYEQYF. The CDR3 region has the DNA TGCGCCAGCAGCCACGTCTCAGGGGGAAACTACGAGCAGTACTTC.

In nucleotides, the CDR3 is TGTGCCAGCAGTTCCCCTAGCGGCAATGAGCAGTTCTTC. This sequence encodes CASSSPSGNEQFF. The rearrangement links TRBV28 to TRBJ2-1, with TRBD2 matching 7 bases. The J segment lost 6 bases and the V segment lost 4 bases, leaving 3 bases of the junction unmatched. This CDR3 comprises 13 residues. The germline gives CDR1 MDHEN, CDR2 SYDVKM. Drawing the rest from reference TRBV28 and TRBJ2-1, the complete variable domain is DVKVTQSSRYLVKRTGEKVFLECVQDMDHENMFWYRQDPGLGLRLIYFSYDVKMKEKGDIPEGYSVSREKKERFSLILESASTNQTSMYLCASSSPSGNEQFFGPGTRLTVL.

This chain joins TRBV5-8 and TRBJ1-3; 8 positions match TRBD1. The CDR3 sequence is 18 residues long. Germline CDR1 and CDR2: SGHTS and YDEGEE. The J segment lost 0 bases and the V segment lost 0 bases, leaving 8 bases of the junction unmatched. The CDR3 nucleotides are TGTGCCAGCAGCTTGGGCATCCGGGACAGGAACTCTGGAAACACCATATATTTT. Translation: CASSLGIRDRNSGNTIYF.

This chain uses TRBV7-6 with TRBJ2-3, with TRBD1 matching over 8 bases. There are 15 residues in the CDR3. In germline, CDR1 is SGHVS, CDR2 FNYEAQ. Unmatched junction bases numbered 2, after V lost 2 bases and J lost 1 base. The CDR3 DNA reads as TGTGCCAGCAGCTTACGGGGACAGGGCACAGATACGCAGTATTTT. It translates to CASSLRGQGTDTQYF. Looking up the rest from reference TRBV7-6 and TRBJ2-3 gives the full variable domain: GAGVSQSPRYKVTKRGQDVALRCDPISGHVSLYWYRQALGQGPEFLTYFNYEAQQDKSGLPNDRFSAERPEGSISTLTIQRTEQRDSAMYRCASSLRGQGTDTQYFGPGTRLTVL.

The genes are TRBV19 and TRBJ1-6, with unresolved D. From germline, CDR1 is LNHDA and CDR2 SQIVND (reference sequence). This CDR3 region has 15 residues. Trimming took off 4 bases at V and 8 bases at J, with 15 bases between the two ends. CDR3 coding DNA: TGTGCCAGTAGTACCAGAACGCAGCAAGATTCACCCCTCCACTTT. It yields the protein CASSTRTQQDSPLHF.

The J gene is TRBJ1-4, the V gene TRBV4-2; no firm D call. Trimming removed 1 base from V and 0 bases from J, with 9 bases in between. Germline assignment: CDR1 LGHNA and CDR2 YNFKEQ. The CDR3 is 16 residues long. CDR3 bases: TGTGCCAGCAGCCAAGGGGAGGCCGCAACTAATGAAAAACTGTTTTTT. This codes for CASSQGEAATNEKLFF.

The rearrangement uses TRBV23-1 and TRBJ2-7, with D possibly being TRBD2 (8 bases). TRBV23-1 is marked as an open reading frame, function uncertain. V gave up 4 bases and J gave up 4 bases, with 17 bases separating them. The CDR3 covers 15 residues. The CDR3 reads CASSLREGAVYEQYF. As DNA, the CDR3 is TGCGCCAGCAGTCTCCGGGAGGGGGCAGTTTACGAGCAGTACTTC.

The chain uses TRBV27 and TRBJ2-1; 12 bases align to TRBD2. V lost 6 bases and J lost 15; bases outside the gene matches: 15. Germline CDR1 and CDR2: MNHEY and SMNVEV (reference sequence). The CDR3 runs 15 residues. The CDR3 protein is CASSPPASGGAPSFF. The CDR3 coding sequence is TGTGCCAGCAGCCCCCCCGCTAGCGGGGGGGCCCCGTCGTTCTTC.

This sequence joins TRBV5-1 and TRBJ2-3; 9 bases line up with TRBD2. The V and J ends lost 0 bases and 3 bases, in that order; junction bases with no gene match: 5. Per germline, CDR1 SGHRS and CDR2 YFSETQ. The CDR3 runs 16 residues. In DNA form, the CDR3 reads TGCGCCAGCAGCTTGGTCACTAGCGGGTTGACAGATACGCAGTATTTT. It is translated as CASSLVTSGLTDTQYF.

This chain joins TRBV10-3 and TRBJ1-2; 9 bases map to TRBD1. V gave up 7 bases and J gave up 6 bases; unmatched junction bases: 6. CDR1 is ENHRY, CDR2 SYGVKD, per germline. The CDR3 runs 13 residues. The CDR3 DNA reads as TGTGCCATCAAGGGTGGGACAGGGCATGGCTACACCTTC. Its translation: CAIKGGTGHGYTF.

The chain couples TRBV10-3 to TRBJ1-2; 7 bases line up with TRBD1. Germline V gene lookup returns CDR1 ENHRY and CDR2 SYGVKD. The CDR3 spans 13 residues. V gave up 2 bases and J gave up 8 bases; unmatched junction bases: 5. CDR3 sequence reads: CAISEGTAWGYTF. CDR3 coding DNA: TGTGCCATCAGTGAGGGGACAGCCTGGGGCTACACCTTC.

The chain couples TRBV19 to TRBJ2-7; 7 bases are shared with TRBD1. V was pared by 9 bases and J by 7 bases, with 6 bases of the junction left unmatched. From germline, CDR1 is LNHDA and CDR2 SQIVND (reference sequence). The CDR3 totals 11 residues. In DNA form, the CDR3 reads TGTGCCAGCCAGGGACAGCCAGAGCAGTACTTC. It encodes CASQGQPEQYF.

The chain couples TRBV15 to TRBJ2-1; D may be TRBD1 (6 bases). The germline gives CDR1 LNHNV, CDR2 YYDKDF (reference sequence). The CDR3 runs to 15 residues. Trimming pared 0 bases from V and 3 bases from J, leaving 9 bases between. The CDR3 DNA follows: TGTGCCACCAGCAGAGAAGAGGGGGACTACAATGAGCAGTTCTTC. This sequence encodes CATSREEGDYNEQFF.

This clone showed up just once. The V gene is TRBV5-1, the J gene TRBJ2-1; D uncertain. Trimming stripped 4 bases from V and 0 bases from J, with 11 bases between. Germline V gene lookup returns CDR1 SGHRS and CDR2 YFSETQ. The CDR3 is 15 amino acids. The CDR3 DNA reads as TGCGCCAGCAGCCCCGGCCCGAGCTCCTACAATGAGCAGTTCTTC. Protein: CASSPGPSSYNEQFF.

The rearrangement links TRBV7-2 to TRBJ1-6; possibly TRBD1 for D (6 bases). The V end lost 9 bases, the J end lost 5 bases, and 17 bases lay between the germline ends. The germline CDR1 and CDR2 sequences are SGHTA and FQGNSA. CDR3 length: 15 residues. The CDR3 sequence: CASHLRGANNSPLHF. As DNA, the CDR3 is TGTGCCAGTCACCTGAGGGGGGCCAATAATTCACCCCTCCACTTT.

V usage is TRBV19 and J usage is TRBJ2-6; D unclear. V was trimmed by 5 bases and J by 0 bases, leaving 14 bases between them. From germline, CDR1 is LNHDA and CDR2 SQIVND (reference sequence). This CDR3 contains 17 residues. The CDR3 coding sequence is TGTGCCAGTAGTCCCGAAGGGTTCACCTCTGGGGCCAACGTCCTGACTTTC. It is translated as CASSPEGFTSGANVLTF. The full variable domain, its missing parts supplied by reference TRBV19 and TRBJ2-6, is DGGITQSPKYLFRKEGQNVTLSCEQNLNHDAMYWYRQDPGQGLRLIYYSQIVNDFQKGDIAEGYSVSREKKESFPLTVTSAQKNPTAFYLCASSPEGFTSGANVLTFGAGSRLTVL.

The count of this clone is one. The rearrangement uses TRBV6-5 and TRBJ2-1, with a weak D call TRBD1 (5 bases). The CDR3 extends over 13 amino acids. Deletions cut 2 bases from V and 6 bases from J, with 8 bases between. Germline V gene sequence: CDR1 MNHEY, CDR2 SVGAGI. CDR3 in amino acids: CASSYQGSNEQFF. The CDR3 DNA reads TGTGCCAGCAGTTACCAGGGCAGCAATGAGCAGTTCTTC.

The count of this clone is one. V usage is TRBV27 and J usage is TRBJ1-1, with D possibly matching TRBD1 (6 bases). V was shortened by 6 bases and J by 1 base, with 12 bases between the two germline ends. Looked up from germline, CDR1 is MNHEY and CDR2 is SMNVEV (reference sequence). CDR3 size: 14 residues. The CDR3 nucleotides are TGTGCCAGCAGAGCAGGGGTGGGGAACACTGAAGCTTTCTTT. This codes for CASRAGVGNTEAFF.

This chain connects TRBV5-5 to TRBJ2-3, with TRBD1 identical over 7 bases. The CDR3 loop spans 15 amino acids. Per germline, CDR1 SGHKS and CDR2 YYEKEE (reference sequence). After removal of 4 bases from V and 4 bases from J, the junction contained 9 bases not matched to a gene. The CDR3 nucleotides are TGTGCCAGCAGCCACCGGGACAGTCGGGCAGATACGCAGTATTTT. Amino acids: CASSHRDSRADTQYF.

The rearrangement joins TRBV28 to TRBJ1-2; 8 bases map to TRBD1. CDR3 length: 12 amino acids. Looked up from germline, CDR1 is MDHEN and CDR2 is SYDVKM. After removal of 7 bases from V and 7 bases from J, the junction contained 5 bases not matched to a gene. CDR3 DNA: TGTGCCAGCACGACAGGGGTAGGTGGCTACACCTTC. Encoded protein: CASTTGVGGYTF.

The chain recombines TRBV19 with TRBJ1-1, with unresolved D. In germline, CDR1 is LNHDA, CDR2 SQIVND (reference sequence). CDR3 length: 12 amino acids. V gave up 1 base and J gave up 6 bases, with 6 bases separating them. The CDR3: CASSIGVAEAFF. CDR3 DNA sequence: TGTGCCAGTAGTATAGGGGTGGCTGAAGCTTTCTTT.

The chain combines TRBV28 with TRBJ1-2, with 9 bases that match TRBD1. The CDR3 is 14 amino acids. With V trimmed by 4 bases and J by 8 bases, 8 bases remained unmatched. Germline CDR1 and CDR2: MDHEN and SYDVKM. The CDR3 loop reads CASSSPGQGNGYTF. The CDR3 coding sequence is TGTGCCAGCAGTTCACCGGGACAGGGAAACGGCTACACCTTC.

The chain recombines TRBV27 with TRBJ1-1; D uncertain. Germline V gene sequence: CDR1 MNHEY, CDR2 SMNVEV (reference sequence). The CDR3 extends over 12 amino acids. Trimming stripped 6 bases from V and 4 bases from J, with 9 bases between. Here the CDR3 reads CASSPRITEAFF. The CDR3, as DNA: TGTGCCAGCAGCCCACGGATCACTGAAGCTTTCTTT.

This rearrangement joins TRBV5-4 to TRBJ1-2; possibly TRBD1 for D (6 bases). This CDR3 region has 15 residues. The germline V and J ends were trimmed by 2 bases and 5 bases, with 16 bases remaining between them. Germline CDR1 reads SGHNT; CDR2 reads YYREEE (reference sequence). Written as DNA, the CDR3 is TGTGCCAGCAGCTTACAAGTGGACAGCCGATATGGCTACACCTTC. This encodes CASSLQVDSRYGYTF.

In the case of this clone: Compared with germline, one end of the junction differs, possibly owing to a read error. The V and J genes are TRBV7-9 and TRBJ2-5; D is perhaps TRBD2 (6 bases). The CDR3 totals 14 residues. Germline-derived CDR1 and CDR2 are SEHNR and FQNEAQ (reference sequence). Here the CDR3 reads CASSLGLDQATQYF. CDR3 sequence (DNA): TGTGCCAGCAGCTTAGGACTAGACCAAGCGACCCAGTACTTC.

This clone was seen a few times. The V call is TRBV20-1, the J call TRBJ1-4; the D gene is possibly TRBD1 (6 bases). This CDR3 is built from 11 residues. Trimming took off 7 bases at V and 8 bases at J, with 11 bases between the two ends. Germline V gives CDR1 DFQATT, CDR2 SNEGSKA (reference sequence). The CDR3, as DNA: TGCAGTGGCCAGGGGCGGGAAAAACTGTTTTTT. Translated, it gives CSGQGREKLFF.